This TCR beta chain appears in the sequencing data of a study of T cell responses to AZD1222 COVID-19 vaccine. Sequenced by immunoSEQ multiplex PCR; TCRdb stores in-frame clones only, minus some. The table lists under 300,000 clones, approximately 93% of them singletons. CDR1 and CDR2 from the germline V gene are MDHEN and SYDVKM. V was shortened by 9 bases and J by 3 bases, with 12 bases between the two germline ends. This CDR3 has 13 residues. The chain carries TRBV28 and TRBJ1-5; D gene uncertain. The receptor comes from an adult in good health. This material consisted of peripheral blood, taken on day 0 of AZD1222 vaccination. The CDR3 reads CASLGWNNQPQHF. CDR3 nucleotide sequence: TGTGCCAGTCTAGGGTGGAACAATCAGCCCCAGCATTTT.